This T cell receptor beta chain was obtained from a study of cytomegalovirus exposure and HLA in healthy donors. Study outcomes and limitations: The Asian-associated ancestry cluster reportedly had fewer N-insertions than the roughly 720-donor mean in a later analysis. Roughly uniform depth of sequencing across donors was assumed in presence/absence analyses.

Remarks on this clone: Antigen specificity is unknown.

PCR primers comprised 60 Vbeta and 13 Jbeta primers. Study processing details: Per a later analysis, the number of unique TCR beta chains was around 80 million, of which about 10 million were shared. The data were produced by immunoSEQ multiplex PCR, yet TCRdb's version contains in-frame clones alone and is incomplete. V and J calls and clone size are as listed in that table; D and trimming were resolved from the DNA. The sample includes over 90,000 clones, about three fifths of them seen just once. The CMV serostatus of this donor was not recorded. The sample comprised PBMCs. The clonotype was recovered from a human donor in good health.

The chain's CDR3 is CASGAPYPDTQYF. The CDR3 coding sequence is TGTGCCAGTGGGGCCCCGTACCCAGATACGCAGTATTTT. The rearrangement links TRBV9 to TRBJ2-3, with a possible D match to TRBD1 (5 bases). Trimming stripped 8 bases from V and 4 bases from J, with 14 bases between. The CDR3 has 13 amino acids. Germline values: CDR1 SGDLS, CDR2 YYNGEE. The full variable domain, completed using reference TRBV9 and TRBJ2-3, is DSGVTQTPKHLITATGQRVTLRCSPRSGDLSVYWYQQSLDQGLQFLIQYYNGEERAKGNILERFSAQQFPDLHSELNLSSLELGDSALYFCASGAPYPDTQYFGPGTRLTVL.